This T cell receptor beta chain was identified during a study of T cells in Graves' hyperthyroidism and ophthalmopathy. For the study at large: Peripheral blood was collected at initial diagnosis, before any treatment.

This clonotype came up a few times. The CDR3 is made up of 12 amino acids. Trimming cost V 8 bases and J 3 bases, with 10 bases left between them. Germline-derived CDR1 and CDR2 are MNHEY and SVGEGT. Amplified TCR beta CDR3 regions came from RNA transcripts. HTBI primers drove first-round RT-PCR of the TCR CDR3. MiXCR, applied by TCRdb to the multiplex PCR reads, yields one record per CDR3 protein. The table records approximately 600,000 distinct CDR3 sequences, less than 25% of them present only once. The sample consisted of blood. The clonotype originates from a young man with Graves' ophthalmopathy. The chain carries TRBV6-2 or TRBV6-3 and TRBJ1-2; TRBD1 might be the D (6 bases). The CDR3 region is CASGGTYYGYTF. CDR3 sequence (DNA): TGTGCCAGCGGGGGCACCTACTATGGCTACACCTTC.